A selection of T cell receptor beta chains follows, all from one sample in a study of OX40 agonist ivuxolimab in advanced cancers. Repertoires were generated with immunoSEQ multiplex PCR, while TCRdb's copy carries only in-frame clones and drops some. The data show tens of thousands of clones, with 84% seen just once and around 30% held by the top ten. Specimen: CD4+ or CD8+ T cells sorted from blood, collected in a trial of the OX40 agonist ivuxolimab. Source of these receptors: an adult with an advanced solid tumor such as melanoma, head and neck, liver or kidney cancer. Each CDR3 is given with its conserved first and last residue. The D gene is left open where the match is weak. Clone sizes are given selectively: once, few, many, or a class where the clone is expanded.

CASSTGTGEDSPLHF	TGTGCCAGTAGCACCGGGACAGGGGAGGATTCACCCCTCCACTTT	.	TRBV19	TRBJ1-6	TRBD1
CASSLVRGASYNEQFF	TGTGCCAGCAGCTTAGTTAGGGGGGCGTCCTACAATGAGCAGTTCTTC	few	TRBV11-2	TRBJ2-1	.
CASSLTRTSGGASYNEQFF	TGTGCCAGCAGCTTGACTCGGACTAGCGGGGGGGCGTCCTACAATGAGCAGTTCTTC	.	TRBV5-4	TRBJ2-1	TRBD2
CASRIQGADQPQHF	TGTGCCAGTAGAATACAGGGGGCTGATCAGCCCCAGCATTTT	.	TRBV19	TRBJ1-5	TRBD1
CASGLVRLARDTDTQYF	TGTGCTAGTGGTTTGGTAAGGCTAGCGCGGGACACAGATACGCAGTATTTT	.	TRBV12-5	TRBJ2-3	.
CASGLAREQFF	TGTGCCAGTGGGCTAGCCCGTGAGCAGTTCTTC	.	TRBV9	TRBJ2-1	.
CASSEQAINEQFF	TGTGCCAGCAGTGAACAGGCAATTAATGAGCAGTTCTTC	.	TRBV6-1	TRBJ2-1	.
CASSVHGQIAGGLTDTQYF	TGTGCCAGCAGCGTCCACGGTCAAATCGCGGGGGGCCTCACAGATACGCAGTATTTT	once	TRBV9	TRBJ2-3	TRBD2
CASSQDRLNTEAFF	TGTGCCAGCAGCCAAGACAGGCTGAACACTGAAGCTTTCTTT	.	TRBV14	TRBJ1-1	.
CASIHRGEAFF	TGTGCCAGTATTCACAGGGGAGAAGCTTTCTTT	.	TRBV19	TRBJ1-1	TRBD1
CASSPSTGRLWTEAFF	TGTGCCAGCAGCCCCTCGACAGGGAGGTTGTGGACTGAAGCTTTCTTT	.	TRBV5-4	TRBJ1-1	TRBD1
CASSPLVQQETQYF	TGTGCCAGCTCACCGTTGGTCCAGCAAGAGACCCAGTACTTC	.	TRBV18	TRBJ2-5	.
CASSLEGTGVDTQYF	TGCGCCAGCAGCTTGGAGGGGACAGGGGTAGATACGCAGTATTTT	once	TRBV5-1	TRBJ2-3	TRBD1
CASNSRQGLGANVLTF	TGTGCCAGTAACTCCAGACAGGGGCTCGGGGCCAACGTCCTGACTTTC	.	TRBV19	TRBJ2-6	TRBD1
CASSPGARRSTDTQYF	TGTGCCAGCTCACCTGGAGCGAGGCGTAGCACAGATACGCAGTATTTT	.	TRBV18	TRBJ2-3	.
CASSVDLAGGHDTQYF	TGTGCCAGCAGCGTAGATCTAGCGGGGGGGCACGATACGCAGTATTTT	.	TRBV9	TRBJ2-3	TRBD2
CASSITDTQYF	TGTGCCAGCAGCATAACAGATACGCAGTATTTT	.	TRBV7-9	TRBJ2-3	.
CASSSPNFVEGEQYF	TGTGCCAGCAGTTCTCCCAATTTTGTGGAGGGCGAGCAGTACTTC	.	TRBV28	TRBJ2-7	.
CASSPPNRVVQGDTGELFF	TGTGCCAGCTCACCACCGAATAGGGTGGTGCAGGGTGACACCGGGGAGCTGTTTTTT	.	TRBV18	TRBJ2-2	.
CASSLSPTQDQHF	TGTGCCAGCAGTTTATCGCCGACACAGGACCAGCATTTT	.	TRBV28	TRBJ1-5	.
CASRGQPYEQYF	TGTGCCAGTAGAGGGCAGCCTTACGAGCAGTACTTC	.	TRBV6-5	TRBJ2-7	.
CASSLAGTGGSGNTIYF	TGCGCCAGCAGCTTGGCCGGGACAGGGGGCTCTGGAAACACCATATATTTT	.	TRBV5-1	TRBJ1-3	TRBD1